These 30 T cell receptor beta chains originate from one sample sequenced in a study of blood T cell repertoires in COVID-19. The method was immunoSEQ multiplex PCR; TCRdb's version includes in-frame clones alone and lacks a portion of them. The sample includes about 170,000 clones, around 83% seen only once; the top ten take 3.6%. Sequencing was done on a sample of PBMCs or T cells enriched from blood (not recorded which). These receptors were obtained from a woman aged 45-60 years in a cohort exposed to, infected with or recovered from COVID-19 (not recorded which).

This chain connects TRBV6-5 to TRBJ1-2, with a possible D match to TRBD1 (6 bases). V gave up 4 bases and J gave up 3 bases, with 15 bases separating them. This CDR3 region has 15 residues. The germline CDR1 and CDR2 sequences are MNHEY and SVGAGI. The CDR3 nucleotides are TGTGCCAGCAGTTCCGACAGGAGAGCCTACTATGGCTACACCTTC. Protein product: CASSSDRRAYYGYTF.

The rearrangement joins TRBV5-5 to TRBJ2-7; 7 positions match TRBD1. J was trimmed by 2 bases and V by 3 bases; bases with no gene match: 5. The CDR3 spans 14 residues. Germline CDR1 and CDR2: SGHKS and YYEKEE (reference sequence). CDR3 DNA sequence: TGTGCCAGCAGCTGGCCGGGACAGACCTACGAGCAGTACTTC. Protein product: CASSWPGQTYEQYF.

The chain joins TRBV7-3 to TRBJ2-1; TRBD1 matches at 8 bases. CDR3 length equals 16 residues. Unmatched junction bases numbered 8, after V lost 1 base and J lost 6 bases. Germline assignment: CDR1 SGHTA and CDR2 FQGTGA. The CDR3 DNA reads TGTGCCAGCAGCTTAATTGGCAGGGGGCCAGGCAATGAGCAGTTCTTC. Its protein product is CASSLIGRGPGNEQFF.

This chain links TRBV5-1 with TRBJ2-3; 11 nucleotides line up with TRBD2. CDR1 and CDR2 from the germline V gene are SGHRS and YFSETQ. Losses at the gene ends were 4 bases for V and 3 bases for J; bases not matched to a gene: 7. This CDR3 spans 16 amino acids. CDR3 sequence: CASSLIAGGHTDTQYF. CDR3 in DNA: TGCGCCAGCAGCCTAATAGCGGGAGGGCATACAGATACGCAGTATTTT.

The chain links TRBV6-5 to TRBJ2-1; 9 nucleotides line up with TRBD2. Germline V lookup: CDR1 MNHEY, CDR2 SVGAGI. The CDR3 is 15 amino acids. V dropped 8 bases and J dropped 4; count of bases not matched to a gene: 9. The CDR3, as DNA: TGTGCCAGCGACCCTTCTAGCGGGATGTACAATGAGCAGTTCTTC. It encodes CASDPSSGMYNEQFF.

The chain employs TRBV5-1 and TRBJ2-3; 7 bases are a match to TRBD1. With V trimmed by 0 bases and J by 2 bases, 3 bases remained unmatched. The CDR3 length is 15 residues. The germline CDR1 and CDR2 sequences are SGHRS and YFSETQ. The DNA of the CDR3 is TGCGCCAGCAGCTTGGGGGACAGTTCCACAGATACGCAGTATTTT. Its protein product is CASSLGDSSTDTQYF.

The chain couples TRBV28 to TRBJ2-7; possible D gene TRBD2, 6 bases. CDR1 and CDR2 (germline): MDHEN, SYDVKM. V lost 4 bases and J lost 0, with 13 bases in between. This CDR3 region has 15 residues. CDR3 bases: TGTGCCAGCAGTTCGGGACTTTCAAGCTCCTACGAGCAGTACTTC. This encodes CASSSGLSSSYEQYF.

This sequence joins TRBV28 and TRBJ1-2; TRBD1 matches 7 bases. The CDR3 has 14 residues. CDR1 is MDHEN and CDR2 is SYDVKM in the germline V gene. With V trimmed by 6 bases and J by 7 bases, 11 bases remained unmatched. CDR3 region: CASRTPGQTVGYTF. In DNA form, the CDR3 reads TGTGCCAGCAGGACCCCGGGACAGACCGTTGGCTACACCTTC.

The rearrangement joins TRBV7-9 to TRBJ2-7, with D perhaps matching TRBD2 (6 bases). CDR1 is SEHNR and CDR2 is FQNEAQ in the germline V gene (reference sequence). This CDR3 contains 16 residues. Trimming left V 3 bases short and J 0 bases short, with 15 bases between. The CDR3 coding sequence is TGTGCCAGCAGCTTTTCTCGGGCTAGCGCCTCCTACGAGCAGTACTTC. Encoded protein: CASSFSRASASYEQYF.

This clone was seen a single time. The chain joins TRBV13 to TRBJ1-4; 12 nucleotides match TRBD1. V lost 3 bases to trimming and J lost 1 base; unmatched junction nucleotides: 3. This CDR3 contains 17 residues. From germline, CDR1 is PRHDT and CDR2 FYEKMQ (reference sequence). The CDR3 protein is CASSLGQGAGTNEKLFF. For the CDR3, the DNA is TGTGCCAGCAGCTTGGGACAGGGGGCCGGAACTAATGAAAAACTGTTTTTT. Supplemented by reference TRBV13 and TRBJ1-4, the full variable domain reads AAGVIQSPRHLIKEKRETATLKCYPIPRHDTVYWYQQGPGQDPQFLISFYEKMQSDKGSIPDRFSAQQFSDYHSELNMSSLELGDSALYFCASSLGQGAGTNEKLFFGSGTQLSVL.

The chain carries TRBV14 and TRBJ2-1; a weak D match, TRBD2 (5 bases). Per germline, CDR1 SGHDN and CDR2 FVKESK. The CDR3 totals 17 residues. With 1 base removed from V and 7 bases from J, the gap between germline ends came to 20 bases. CDR3 bases: TGTGCCAGCAGCCAAGCCCTCAGGTGGGAGAGAGGGAATGAGCAGTTCTTC. It is translated as CASSQALRWERGNEQFF. Variable domain in full (rest from reference TRBV14 and TRBJ2-1): EAGVTQFPSHSVIEKGQTVTLRCDPISGHDNLYWYRRVMGKEIKFLLHFVKESKQDESGMPNNRFLAERTGGTYSTLKVQPAELEDSGVYFCASSQALRWERGNEQFFGPGTRLTVL.

The V and J genes are TRBV11-2 and TRBJ1-2; TRBD1 matches at 9 bases. The germline V gene has CDR1 SGHAT and CDR2 FQNNGV. Unmatched junction bases numbered 11, after V lost 4 bases and J lost 8 bases. The CDR3 spans 15 residues. The CDR3 protein is CASSSRAGQGVGYTF. The CDR3 DNA reads TGTGCCAGCAGCTCCCGAGCGGGACAGGGTGTCGGCTACACCTTC.

The chain links TRBV3-1 (or the pseudogene TRBV3-2) to TRBJ2-2; D remains unclear. Germline values: CDR1 LGHDT, CDR2 YNNKEL (reference sequence). The CDR3 sequence is 14 residues long. V lost 2 bases and J 2 bases, leaving 6 bases between the germline ends. CDR3 region: CASSQYSNTGELFF. For the CDR3, the DNA is TGTGCCAGCAGCCAATACAGTAACACCGGGGAGCTGTTTTTT.

The chain is built from TRBV3-1 (or the pseudogene TRBV3-2) and TRBJ1-6; D is perhaps TRBD1 (6 bases). Trimming shortened V by 4 bases and J by 6 bases, and 13 bases separated the two germline ends. CDR3 length equals 15 residues. CDR1 is LGHDT, CDR2 YNNKEL, per germline (reference sequence). CDR3 sequence (DNA): TGTGCCAGCAGCCTAGGACAGTCTCCTAATTCACCCCTCCACTTT. This gives the protein CASSLGQSPNSPLHF.

The rearrangement joins TRBV9 to TRBJ1-6; 8 bases are a match to TRBD1. V gave up 3 bases and J gave up 11 bases; unmatched junction bases: 4. The CDR3 has 13 amino acids. CDR1 SGDLS and CDR2 YYNGEE come from the germline V gene. The CDR3 sequence is CASSGQGSTPLHF. The CDR3, as DNA: TGTGCCAGCAGCGGACAGGGGAGTACACCCCTCCACTTT.

V gene TRBV2 combines with J gene TRBJ1-2; D is uncertain. Germline values: CDR1 SNHLY, CDR2 FYNNEI. The CDR3 totals 13 residues. V dropped 6 bases and J dropped 7 bases, with 15 bases sitting between them. The CDR3 spells CASSDPEAIGYTF. The CDR3 DNA reads TGTGCCAGCAGCGACCCCGAGGCTATTGGCTACACCTTC.

This chain uses TRBV7-8 with TRBJ2-5, with 11 bases matching TRBD2. Germline CDR1 reads SGHVS; CDR2 reads FQNEAQ. After removal of 4 bases from V and 5 bases from J, the junction contained 6 bases not matched to a gene. CDR3 length equals 15 residues. The CDR3 sequence: CASSYSGRADETQYF. The CDR3, as DNA: TGTGCCAGCAGCTATAGCGGGAGGGCCGATGAGACCCAGTACTTC.

The chain carries TRBV28 and TRBJ1-5; 9 nucleotides align to TRBD1. Per the germline V gene, CDR1 is MDHEN and CDR2 is SYDVKM. V lost 1 base to trimming and J lost 9 bases; unmatched junction nucleotides: 19. The CDR3 runs to 19 residues. CDR3 region: CASSLSGTGPNIIAGPQHF. CDR3 nucleotides: TGTGCCAGCAGTTTATCCGGGACAGGGCCGAACATCATAGCAGGGCCCCAGCATTTT.

This rearrangement joins TRBV2 to TRBJ1-2, with D perhaps matching TRBD1 (6 bases). The germline gives CDR1 SNHLY, CDR2 FYNNEI. V gave up 6 bases and J gave up 7 bases, with 21 bases separating them. The CDR3 totals 15 residues. The CDR3 bases are TGTGCCAGCAGGGGGGCAGGCAGTGCGACAGGTGGCTACACCTTC. Its protein product is CASRGAGSATGGYTF.

The chain links TRBV4-2 to TRBJ2-7; D possibly corresponds to TRBD2 (6 bases). Germline CDR1 and CDR2: LGHNA and YNFKEQ. The CDR3 covers 15 residues. Trimming cost V 5 bases and J 1 base, with 15 bases left between them. CDR3 in DNA: TGTGCCAGCAGCGAAAGGGCCGGGGGTTCCTACGAGCAGTACTTC. Protein: CASSERAGGSYEQYF.

The chain uses TRBV6-6 and TRBJ2-3; D may be TRBD2 (5 bases). The CDR3 sequence is 13 residues long. The germline V and J ends were trimmed by 6 bases and 0 bases, with 7 bases remaining between them. The V gene's germline CDR1 is MNHNY and CDR2 SVGAGI (reference sequence). DNA for the CDR3: TGTGCCAGCAGCCGGGGAAGCACAGATACGCAGTATTTT. This encodes CASSRGSTDTQYF.

The chain's CDR3 is CASSRGTEANTGELFF. The CDR3 DNA reads TGTGCCAGCAGCAGAGGGACAGAAGCGAACACCGGGGAGCTGTTTTTT. The chain links TRBV9 to TRBJ2-2; 7 bases are a match to TRBD1. The CDR3 runs 16 residues. Per the germline V gene, CDR1 is SGDLS and CDR2 is YYNGEE. The V and J ends lost 4 bases and 0 bases, in that order; junction bases with no gene match: 6.

The chain links TRBV7-6 to TRBJ2-2; 8 bases line up with TRBD2. CDR1 is SGHVS, CDR2 FNYEAQ, per germline. The CDR3 totals 16 residues. Trimming took 0 bases from V and 4 from J; bases not matched to a gene: 4. CDR3 protein: CASSLAFGRVTGELFF. As DNA, the CDR3 is TGTGCCAGCAGCTTAGCATTCGGGAGGGTCACCGGGGAGCTGTTTTTT.

The chain joins TRBV6-1 to TRBJ1-5; D remains ambiguous. CDR1 MNHNS and CDR2 SASEGT come from the germline V gene. CDR3 length: 13 amino acids. Between the trimmed V and J ends, which lost 3 bases and 6 bases, there was a span of 9 bases. As DNA, the CDR3 is TGTGCCAGCAGTGAGAGGGTAGGTCAGCCCCAGCATTTT. Translating it yields CASSERVGQPQHF.

The V and J genes are TRBV2 and TRBJ2-7; unclear D gene. With 5 bases removed from V and 2 bases from J, the gap between germline ends came to 7 bases. Germline CDR1 reads SNHLY; CDR2 reads FYNNEI. This CDR3 comprises 12 residues. In DNA, the CDR3 is TGTGCCAGCAGTCGCCTACCCTACGAGCAGTACTTC. Its protein is CASSRLPYEQYF.

The CDR3 loop is CASSQGPRAETQYF. Here the CDR3 DNA reads TGTGCCAGCAGCCAAGGACCCAGGGCAGAGACCCAGTACTTC. This chain uses TRBV3-1 (or the pseudogene TRBV3-2) with TRBJ2-5; D is perhaps TRBD1 (5 bases). Deletions cut 1 base from V and 4 bases from J, with 10 bases between. CDR1 and CDR2 from the germline V gene are LGHDT and YNNKEL (reference sequence). The CDR3 consists of 14 residues.

The genes are TRBV27 and TRBJ2-7; TRBD1 agrees at 10 bases. The ends lost 5 bases at V and 6 bases at J; junction bases unmatched: 10. The CDR3 is 15 amino acids. Per the germline V gene, CDR1 is MNHEY and CDR2 is SMNVEV (reference sequence). CDR3 DNA sequence: TGTGCCAGCAGTGGACCCGGGACAGGGGTGAGCGAGCAGTACTTC. This gives the protein CASSGPGTGVSEQYF.

The chain combines TRBV28 with TRBJ2-5; weak D call: TRBD1 (7 bases). This CDR3 has 15 amino acids. With 8 bases removed from V and 1 base from J, the gap between germline ends came to 17 bases. CDR1 and CDR2 (germline): MDHEN, SYDVKM. CDR3 protein: CASQGGRRAQETQYF. Here the CDR3 DNA reads TGTGCCAGCCAGGGGGGAAGACGCGCCCAAGAGACCCAGTACTTC.

The chain couples TRBV28 to TRBJ1-3; D remains unclear. The length of the CDR3 is 14 residues. The germline CDR1 and CDR2 sequences are MDHEN and SYDVKM. The germline V and J ends were trimmed by 2 bases and 0 bases, with 5 bases remaining between them. CDR3 loop: CASSLPGSGNTIYF. In nucleotides, the CDR3 is TGTGCCAGCAGTTTACCCGGCTCTGGAAACACCATATATTTT.

The CDR3 nucleotides are TGTGCCAGCAGCGGACAGAGACAAGAGACCCAGTACTTC. It translates to CASSGQRQETQYF. The V and J genes are TRBV7-8 and TRBJ2-5; a possible D gene is TRBD1 (6 bases). The germline V gene encodes CDR1 SGHVS and CDR2 FQNEAQ. V dropped 5 bases and J dropped 2 bases, with 9 bases sitting between them. CDR3 length: 13 amino acids.